This T cell receptor (beta chain) was found in a study of blood T cell repertoires in COVID-19. On the study more broadly: Both acute and convalescent COVID-19 samples were obtained from the United States, Italy and Spain. T cells, B-cell-depleted T cells, or PBMCs provided the cDNA or gDNA that served as material.

The germline gives CDR1 SGDLS, CDR2 YYNGEE. The CDR3 extends over 16 amino acids. The J segment lost 6 bases and the V segment lost 3 bases, leaving 10 bases of the junction unmatched. Original data processing: Counts of nucleated cells, estimated from reference gene primer amplification, were obtained. Generated by immunoSEQ multiplex PCR, the TCRdb table keeps only in-frame clones and is missing some. Clone size and V and J calls were adopted from that table, with D and trimming inferred from the DNA. Of under 250,000 clones listed, 70% to 90% are singletons. The sample comprised peripheral blood. This rearrangement joins TRBV9 to TRBJ2-1; 9 nucleotides line up with TRBD2. This clonotype was obtained from a man aged 18-30 years with active or convalescent COVID-19. This CDR3 is CASSGGASGTSNEQFF. CDR3 nucleotide sequence: TGTGCCAGCAGCGGAGGGGCTAGCGGGACTTCCAATGAGCAGTTCTTC.